The rows below give T cell receptor beta chains drawn from one sample of a study of cytomegalovirus exposure and HLA in healthy donors. TCRdb keeps only in-frame clones here, not all; method: immunoSEQ multiplex PCR. The sample has around 220,000 clones, about 79% seen once. What was sequenced was PBMCs. The receptors come from a man aged 18 to 29 in good health and CMV-seronegative. CDR3s include the opening cysteine and the closing phenylalanine or tryptophan. Fields, in order: CDR3 protein, V gene, J gene.

CASSESANGEKLFF	TRBV5-1	TRBJ1-4
CASNMDRSGGYTF	TRBV2	TRBJ1-2
CASSQELTSGGETYNEQFF	TRBV4-3	TRBJ2-1
CSAGTSGVNEQFF	TRBV29-1	TRBJ2-1
CSALVDEKLFF	TRBV20-1	TRBJ1-4
CASSVVAGGQADTQYF	TRBV9	TRBJ2-3
CASSQGLAAQYSYNEQFF	TRBV7-6	TRBJ2-1
CASSPTNTGELFF	TRBV11-2	TRBJ2-2
CSVVGKLNTEAFF	TRBV29-1	TRBJ1-1
CASRYLWSMNTEAFF	TRBV7-2	TRBJ1-1
CAINSGSDYNSPLHF	TRBV10-3	TRBJ1-6
CAWSVGASSYEQYF	TRBV30	TRBJ2-7
CASSSGQGPYEQYF	TRBV9	TRBJ2-7
CASSEAAGIQETQYF	TRBV2	TRBJ2-5
CASSSYSGQSTYEQYF	TRBV19	TRBJ2-7
CASSFLGGNTGELFF	TRBV11-2	TRBJ2-2
CASSLSGQSYEQYF	TRBV28	TRBJ2-7
CASSTYGDRYYGYTF	TRBV7-2	TRBJ1-2
CASSPTTSGIAYNEQFF	TRBV7-6	TRBJ2-1
CASSTGGGGSPLHF	TRBV25-1	TRBJ1-6
CASSLGQVGNTIYF	TRBV27	TRBJ1-3
CSVAGVMNTEAFF	TRBV29-1	TRBJ1-1
CASSLGEGARSWGYTF	TRBV13	TRBJ1-2
CASSLGGLAGNTGELFF	TRBV7-8	TRBJ2-2
CASSVIGGANTGELFF	TRBV6-1	TRBJ2-2
CASSLGTAWETQYF	TRBV7-6	TRBJ2-5
CASSLLAGGPTDTQYF	TRBV7-9	TRBJ2-3
CASSPSGSMYEQYF	TRBV6-4	TRBJ2-7
CASSLSGGGQPQHF	TRBV7-3	TRBJ1-5
CASSFSSNYGYTF	TRBV7-9	TRBJ1-2
CASSGNRGGQPQHF	TRBV2	TRBJ1-5
CASSGWDRVGEKLFF	TRBV25-1	TRBJ1-4
CAWSRGGSGNTIYF	TRBV30	TRBJ1-3
CASSFRGPGNTIYF	TRBV7-9	TRBJ1-3
CASSQGLAGGNEQFF	TRBV14	TRBJ2-1
CASSIIGTGGFNEQFF	TRBV19	TRBJ2-1
CASSQGTVNTEAFF	TRBV9	TRBJ1-1
CSAAVFDTGELFF	TRBV29-1	TRBJ2-2
CSVEDQTEINYGYTF	TRBV29-1	TRBJ1-2
CSAKGPGGDTDTQYF	TRBV29-1	TRBJ2-3
CASSLRNGLAGKETQYF	TRBV7-6	TRBJ2-5
CASSPAPGTQYF	TRBV18	TRBJ2-5